The 13 T cell receptor beta chains reported below all come from one sample, sequenced in a study of human T cells and chemical hapten exposure. TCRdb reprocessed the RACE reads with MiXCR, giving one entry per CDR3 protein. This table holds about 380,000 distinct CDR3 sequences, approximately 4.4% found once. As to time point: patch test 1, 2 weeks after DPC sensitization. Sample treatment: therapeutic diphenylcyclopropenone sensitization with weekly scalp DPC. Sequencing used whole blood, obtained in connection with sensitization to the hapten diphenylcyclopropenone (DPC). Every receptor here comes from a woman aged 45-60 years with alopecia areata. Some clones in this sample may be carry-over from other donors' samples.

The genes are TRBV20-1 and TRBJ2-1, with 9 bases lining up with TRBD1. CDR1 and CDR2 from the germline V gene are DFQATT and SNEGSKA (reference sequence). V was pared by 5 bases and J by 14 bases, with 7 bases of the junction left unmatched. The CDR3 covers 11 residues. CDR3 coding DNA: TGCAGTGCTTCCGGGACAGGGCTGGAGTTCTTC. Its translation: CSASGTGLEFF.

This clonotype appeared many times. The chain carries TRBV10-3 and TRBJ2-7; 9 bases line up with TRBD2. V gave up 2 bases and J gave up 6 bases; unmatched junction bases: 11. Germline CDR1 and CDR2: ENHRY and SYGVKD. The CDR3 spans 16 residues. The CDR3 region has the DNA TGTGCCATCAGTGAGCCGAAGGCGGGGGGGCCATCCGAGCAGTACTTC. Protein: CAISEPKAGGPSEQYF.

V usage is TRBV18 and J usage is TRBJ2-2; D possibly corresponds to TRBD1 (6 bases). Germline V gene lookup returns CDR1 KGHSH and CDR2 LQKENI. V lost 1 base and J lost 4, with 19 bases in between. CDR3 size: 18 residues. The DNA for the CDR3 is TGTGCCAGCTCACCACTATGGGACAACCCACCTTTCACCGGGGAGCTGTTTTTT. Its translation: CASSPLWDNPPFTGELFF.

In this sample, this clonotype turned up many times. CDR3 protein: CASSRPGRETQYF. CDR3 nucleotides: TGTGCCAGCAGCCGTCCAGGCCGAGAGACCCAGTACTTC. The rearrangement links TRBV12-3 or TRBV12-4 to TRBJ2-5; no clear D. This CDR3 is built from 13 residues. V lost 6 bases, J lost 4 bases, and 12 bases lay in between.

The chain joins TRBV7-2 to TRBJ1-1, with D perhaps TRBD1 (5 bases). There are 14 residues in the CDR3. From germline, CDR1 is SGHTA and CDR2 FQGNSA. V shed 4 bases and J shed 4 bases, with 13 bases lying between them. The CDR3 DNA reads TGTGCCAGCAGCTATAGGGGCGGGGTCACTGAAGCTTTCTTT. This encodes CASSYRGGVTEAFF.

Regarding this clonotype: A much larger clone differs by one base, so this may be a read error. V gene TRBV12-5 combines with J gene TRBJ1-1; D gene unclear. The CDR3 is 16 residues long. The germline gives CDR1 LGHNT, CDR2 FRNRAP. As DNA, the CDR3 is TGTGCTTGTGGTTTGGTAACTGCCGGCACCAACACTGAAGCTTTCTTT. Residues: CACGLVTAGTNTEAFF.

The chain is built from TRBV7-9 and TRBJ1-1; a possible D gene is TRBD1 (5 bases). The CDR3 runs to 16 residues. Looked up from germline, CDR1 is SEHNR and CDR2 is FQNEAQ (reference sequence). Between the trimmed V and J ends, which lost 5 bases and 0 bases, there was a span of 16 bases. CDR3 in amino acids: CASSPAVGGMNTEAFF. DNA of the CDR3: TGTGCCAGCAGCCCCGCGGTGGGGGGGATGAACACTGAAGCTTTCTTT.

This clonotype was seen at least ten times. This chain joins TRBV4-1 and TRBJ1-1; 10 bases line up with TRBD1. Trimming removed 2 bases from V and 6 bases from J; junction bases left unmatched: 9. The CDR3 loop spans 16 amino acids. The germline CDR1 and CDR2 sequences are MGHRA and YSYEKL. CDR3 coding DNA: TGCGCCAGCAGCCAAACGTTTGAGGACAGGGGGGCTGAAGCTTTCTTT. Its translation: CASSQTFEDRGAEAFF.

There are many counts of this clonotype. The chain carries TRBV29-1 and TRBJ1-2, with 7 bases aligning to TRBD1. V gave up 8 bases and J gave up 0 bases; unmatched junction bases: 6. The CDR3 has 13 amino acids. Per the germline V gene, CDR1 is SQVTM and CDR2 is ANQGSEA. This CDR3 is CSTHRGANYGYTF. As DNA, the CDR3 is TGCAGCACCCACAGGGGTGCTAACTATGGCTACACCTTC.

This clonotype has at least ten counts. The chain is built from TRBV3-1 and TRBJ1-2; no clear D gene. Trimming stripped 3 bases from V and 4 bases from J, with 6 bases between. This CDR3 comprises 12 residues. Germline values: CDR1 LGHDT, CDR2 YNNKEL (reference sequence). CDR3 sequence (DNA): TGTGCCAGCAGCCAGGGCCCCTATGGCTACACCTTC. Encoded protein: CASSQGPYGYTF.

The table lists this clonotype with many counts. V is TRBV14 and J is TRBJ2-1; tentatively, D is TRBD1 (5 bases). V gave up 0 bases and J gave up 4 bases, with 13 bases separating them. This CDR3 has 16 amino acids. Germline lookup yields CDR1 SGHDN and CDR2 FVKESK. Here the CDR3 reads CASSQETWTTYNEQFF. CDR3 bases: TGTGCCAGCAGCCAAGAAACCTGGACAACTTACAATGAGCAGTTCTTC.

This clonotype was counted between two and nine times. The gene calls are TRBV5-6 and TRBJ2-7; D unclear. Trimming pared 3 bases from V and 2 bases from J, leaving 12 bases between. Germline CDR1 and CDR2: SGHDT and YYEEEE. The CDR3 loop spans 14 amino acids. The CDR3 here is CASSSSPRTYEQYF. In nucleotides, the CDR3 is TGTGCCAGCAGCTCCAGCCCCCGAACCTACGAGCAGTACTTC.

This chain connects TRBV6-1 to TRBJ2-7; 12 bases fit TRBD2. The length of the CDR3 is 15 residues. Looked up from germline, CDR1 is MNHNS and CDR2 is SASEGT. The V gene end was trimmed by 6 bases and the J gene end by 7 bases; junction bases not matched to a gene: 10. The CDR3 loop is CASRELAGGSGEQYF. CDR3 coding DNA: TGTGCCAGCAGAGAGCTAGCGGGAGGGTCGGGAGAGCAGTACTTC.